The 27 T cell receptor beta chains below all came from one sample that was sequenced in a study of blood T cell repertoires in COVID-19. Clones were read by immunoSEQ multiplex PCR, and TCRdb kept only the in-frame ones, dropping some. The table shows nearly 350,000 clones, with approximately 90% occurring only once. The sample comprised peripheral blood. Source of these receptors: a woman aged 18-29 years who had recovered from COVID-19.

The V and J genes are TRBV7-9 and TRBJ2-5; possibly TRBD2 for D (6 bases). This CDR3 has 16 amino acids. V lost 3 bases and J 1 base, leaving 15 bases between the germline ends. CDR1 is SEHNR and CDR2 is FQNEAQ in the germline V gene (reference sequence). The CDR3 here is CASSFGGVLTQETQYF. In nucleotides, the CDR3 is TGTGCCAGCAGCTTTGGAGGGGTTCTGACCCAAGAGACCCAGTACTTC.

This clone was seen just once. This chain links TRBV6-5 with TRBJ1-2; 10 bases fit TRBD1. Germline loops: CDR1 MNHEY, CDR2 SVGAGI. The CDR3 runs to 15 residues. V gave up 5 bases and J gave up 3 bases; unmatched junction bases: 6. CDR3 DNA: TGTGCCAGCAGTAGGGGGGACAGGGGAGACTATGGCTACACCTTC. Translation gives CASSRGDRGDYGYTF.

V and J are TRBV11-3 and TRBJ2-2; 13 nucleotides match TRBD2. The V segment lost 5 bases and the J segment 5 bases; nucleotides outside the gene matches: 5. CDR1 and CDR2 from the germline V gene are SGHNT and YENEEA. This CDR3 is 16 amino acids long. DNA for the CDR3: TGTGCCAGCAGCCCGTGGACTAGCGGGAGTACCGGGGAGCTGTTTTTT. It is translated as CASSPWTSGSTGELFF.

CDR3 coding DNA: TGTGCCAGTCGTTACAGACAGGGACGTACTGAAGCTTTCTTT. This codes for CASRYRQGRTEAFF. The chain is built from TRBV19 and TRBJ1-1, with TRBD1 identical over 7 bases. The V and J ends lost 8 bases and 5 bases, in that order; junction bases with no gene match: 11. Germline V gene lookup returns CDR1 LNHDA and CDR2 SQIVND (reference sequence). This CDR3 contains 14 residues.

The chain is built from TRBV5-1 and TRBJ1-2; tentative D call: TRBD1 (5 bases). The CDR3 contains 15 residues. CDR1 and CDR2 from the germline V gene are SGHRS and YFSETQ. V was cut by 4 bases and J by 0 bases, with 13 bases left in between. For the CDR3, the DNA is TGCGCCAGCAGCCCGCGGGGCGATGCTAACTATGGCTACACCTTC. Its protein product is CASSPRGDANYGYTF.

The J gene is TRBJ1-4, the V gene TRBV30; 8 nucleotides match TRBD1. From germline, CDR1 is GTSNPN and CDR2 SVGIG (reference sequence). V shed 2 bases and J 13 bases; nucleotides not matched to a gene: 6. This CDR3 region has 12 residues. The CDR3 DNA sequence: TGTGCCTGGAGTCCTCGAGGACAGGGACTGTTTTTT. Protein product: CAWSPRGQGLFF.

The CDR3 nucleotides are TGTGCCAGCAGCAAAGGGACTAGCGGGGAAAACTACGAGCAGTACGTC. As protein: CASSKGTSGENYEQYV. The chain recombines TRBV21-1 with TRBJ2-7; the table gives TRBD2 as D, unverified against the DNA. TRBV21-1 is termed a pseudogene. The CDR3 totals 16 residues.

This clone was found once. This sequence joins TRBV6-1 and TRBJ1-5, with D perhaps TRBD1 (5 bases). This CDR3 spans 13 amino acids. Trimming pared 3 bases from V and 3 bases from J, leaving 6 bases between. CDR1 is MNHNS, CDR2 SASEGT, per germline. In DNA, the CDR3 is TGTGCCAGCAGTGAGGGGCACAATCAGCCCCAGCATTTT. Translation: CASSEGHNQPQHF.

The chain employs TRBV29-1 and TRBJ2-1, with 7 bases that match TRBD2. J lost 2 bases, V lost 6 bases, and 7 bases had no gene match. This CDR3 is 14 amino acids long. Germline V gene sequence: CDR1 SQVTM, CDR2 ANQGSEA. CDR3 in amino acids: CSVLSGKPYNEQFF. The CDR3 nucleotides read TGCAGCGTCCTGAGCGGGAAACCCTACAATGAGCAGTTCTTC.

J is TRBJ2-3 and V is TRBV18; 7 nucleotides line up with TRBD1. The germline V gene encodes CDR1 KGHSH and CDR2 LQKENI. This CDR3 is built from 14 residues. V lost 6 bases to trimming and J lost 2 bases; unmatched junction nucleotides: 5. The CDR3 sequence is CASSYGQATDTQYF. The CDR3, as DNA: TGTGCCAGCTCCTATGGACAGGCCACAGATACGCAGTATTTT.

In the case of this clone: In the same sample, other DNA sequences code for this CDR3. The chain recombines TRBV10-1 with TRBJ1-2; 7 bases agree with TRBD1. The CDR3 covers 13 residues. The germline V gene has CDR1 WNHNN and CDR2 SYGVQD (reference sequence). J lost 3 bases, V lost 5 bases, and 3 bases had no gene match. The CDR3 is CASSQGQDYGYTF. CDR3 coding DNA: TGCGCCAGCAGTCAAGGACAGGACTATGGCTACACCTTC.

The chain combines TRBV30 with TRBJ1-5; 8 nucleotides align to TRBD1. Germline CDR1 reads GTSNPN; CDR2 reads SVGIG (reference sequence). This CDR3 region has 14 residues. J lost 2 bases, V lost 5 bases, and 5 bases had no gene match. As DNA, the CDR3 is TGTGCCTGGGACAGGGGCGCGGGCAATCAGCCCCAGCATTTT. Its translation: CAWDRGAGNQPQHF.

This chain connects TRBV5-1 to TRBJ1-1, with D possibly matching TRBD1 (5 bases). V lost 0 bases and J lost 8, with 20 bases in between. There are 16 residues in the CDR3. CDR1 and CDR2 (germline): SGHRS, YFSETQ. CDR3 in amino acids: CASSLEVGPWAGEAFF. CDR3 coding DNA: TGCGCCAGCAGCTTGGAGGTAGGCCCGTGGGCAGGGGAAGCTTTCTTT.

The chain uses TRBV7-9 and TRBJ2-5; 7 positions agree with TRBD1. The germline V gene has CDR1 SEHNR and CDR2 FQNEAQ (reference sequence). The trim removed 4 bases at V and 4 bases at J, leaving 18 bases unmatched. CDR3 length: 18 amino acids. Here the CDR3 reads CASSSLGYTRGGGETQYF. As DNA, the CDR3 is TGTGCCAGCAGCTCCCTTGGATATACTAGAGGGGGCGGAGAGACCCAGTACTTC.

In DNA, the CDR3 is TGCAGCGTTACTAGGACTCAGGTGGGGGAGACCCAGTACTTC. It is translated as CSVTRTQVGETQYF. V and J are TRBV29-1 and TRBJ2-5; D possibly corresponds to TRBD2 (5 bases). The V end lost 5 bases, the J end lost 5 bases, and 18 bases lay between the germline ends. Germline assignment: CDR1 SQVTM and CDR2 ANQGSEA. The CDR3 consists of 14 residues. The entire variable domain, with the rest obtained from reference TRBV29-1 and TRBJ2-5, is as follows: SAVISQKPSRDICQRGTSLTIQCQVDSQVTMMFWYRQQPGQSLTLIATANQGSEATYESGFVIDKFPISRPNLTFSTLTVSNMSPEDSSIYLCSVTRTQVGETQYFGPGTRLLVL.

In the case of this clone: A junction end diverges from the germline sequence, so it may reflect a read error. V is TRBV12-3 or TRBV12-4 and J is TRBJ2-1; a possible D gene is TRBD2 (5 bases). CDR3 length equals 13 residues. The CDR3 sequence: CASRLDTSNEQFF. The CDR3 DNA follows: TGTGCCAGCAGATTAGACACTAGCAATGAGCAGTTCTTC.

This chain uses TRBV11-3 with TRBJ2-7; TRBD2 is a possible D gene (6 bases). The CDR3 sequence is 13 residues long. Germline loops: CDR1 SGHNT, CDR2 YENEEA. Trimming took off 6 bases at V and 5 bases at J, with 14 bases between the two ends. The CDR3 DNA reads TGTGCCAGCAGTGATAGCGGTGGGCACGAGCAGTACGTC. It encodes CASSDSGGHEQYV.

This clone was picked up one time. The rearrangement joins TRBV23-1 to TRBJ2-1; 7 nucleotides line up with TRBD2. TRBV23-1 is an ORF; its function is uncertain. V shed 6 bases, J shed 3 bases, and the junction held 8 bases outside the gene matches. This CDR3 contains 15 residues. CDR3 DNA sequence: TGCGCCAGCAGCCTTACTAGCGTCTGCTACAATGAGCAGTTCTTC. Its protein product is CASSLTSVCYNEQFF.

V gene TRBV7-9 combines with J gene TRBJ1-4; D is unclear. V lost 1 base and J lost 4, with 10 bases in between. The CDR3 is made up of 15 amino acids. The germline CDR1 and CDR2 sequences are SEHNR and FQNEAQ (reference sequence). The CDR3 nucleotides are TGTGCCAGCAGCTTAGGGTCTTCCTATAATGAAAAACTGTTTTTT. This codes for CASSLGSSYNEKLFF.

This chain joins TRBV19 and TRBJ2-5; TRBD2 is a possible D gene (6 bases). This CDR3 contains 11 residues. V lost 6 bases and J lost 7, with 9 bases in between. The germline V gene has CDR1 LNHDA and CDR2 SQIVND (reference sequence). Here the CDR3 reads CASRQGGTQYF. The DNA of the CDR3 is TGTGCCAGTAGGCAGGGAGGGACCCAGTACTTC.

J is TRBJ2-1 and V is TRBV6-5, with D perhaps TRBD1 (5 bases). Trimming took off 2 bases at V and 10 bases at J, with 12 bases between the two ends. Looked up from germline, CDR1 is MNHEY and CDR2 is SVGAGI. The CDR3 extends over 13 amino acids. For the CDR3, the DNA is TGTGCCAGCAGTTACGGGGCTGGCGGCGAGCAGTTCTTC. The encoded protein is CASSYGAGGEQFF.

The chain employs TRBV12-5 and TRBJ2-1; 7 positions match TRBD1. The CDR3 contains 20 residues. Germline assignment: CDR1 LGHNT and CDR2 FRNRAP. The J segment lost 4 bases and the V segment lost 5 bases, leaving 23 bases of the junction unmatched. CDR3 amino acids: CASGAHRQGVGLTRYNEQFF. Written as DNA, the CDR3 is TGTGCTAGTGGTGCCCATAGACAGGGCGTAGGTTTGACTCGGTACAATGAGCAGTTCTTC.

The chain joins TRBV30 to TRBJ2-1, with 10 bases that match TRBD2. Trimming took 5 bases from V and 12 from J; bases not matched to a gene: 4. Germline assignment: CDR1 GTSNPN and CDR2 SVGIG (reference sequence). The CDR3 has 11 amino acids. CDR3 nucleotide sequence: TGTGCCTGGCTAGCGGGAGCGGTGCAGTTCTTC. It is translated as CAWLAGAVQFF. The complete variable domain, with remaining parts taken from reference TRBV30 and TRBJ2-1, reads SQTIHQWPATLVQPVGSPLSLECTVEGTSNPNLYWYRQAAGRGLQLLFYSVGIGQISSEVPQNLSASRPQDRQFILSSKKLLLSDSGFYLCAWLAGAVQFFGPGTRLTVL.

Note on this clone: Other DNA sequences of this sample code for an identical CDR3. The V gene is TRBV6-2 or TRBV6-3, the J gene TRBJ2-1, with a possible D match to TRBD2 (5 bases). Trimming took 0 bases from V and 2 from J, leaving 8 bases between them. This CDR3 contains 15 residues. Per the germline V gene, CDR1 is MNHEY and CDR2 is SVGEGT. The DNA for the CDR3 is TGTGCCAGCAGTTACTCGGCGGGTACCTACAATGAGCAGTTCTTC. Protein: CASSYSAGTYNEQFF.

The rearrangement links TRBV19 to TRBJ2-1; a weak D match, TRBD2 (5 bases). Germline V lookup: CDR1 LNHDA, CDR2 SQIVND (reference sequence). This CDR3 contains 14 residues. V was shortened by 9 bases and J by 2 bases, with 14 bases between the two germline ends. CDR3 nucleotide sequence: TGTGCCAGCTCCGTCAGCGGAACCTACAATGAGCAGTTCTTC. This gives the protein CASSVSGTYNEQFF.

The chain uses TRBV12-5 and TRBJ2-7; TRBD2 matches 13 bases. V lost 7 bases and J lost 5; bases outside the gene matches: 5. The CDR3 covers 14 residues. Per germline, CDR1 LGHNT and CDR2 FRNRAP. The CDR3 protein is CASARGLAGNEQYV. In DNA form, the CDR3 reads TGTGCTAGTGCCCGGGGACTAGCGGGGAACGAGCAGTACGTC.

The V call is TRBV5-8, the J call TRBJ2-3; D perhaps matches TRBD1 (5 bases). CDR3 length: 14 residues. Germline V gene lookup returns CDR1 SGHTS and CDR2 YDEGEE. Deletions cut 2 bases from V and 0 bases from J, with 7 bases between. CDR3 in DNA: TGTGCCAGCAGCTTTGGACAAAGCACAGATACGCAGTATTTT. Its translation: CASSFGQSTDTQYF.